The present entry profiles one T cell receptor (beta chain) with its context. In the PCR, 60 Vbeta and 13 Jbeta primers were used. Using immunoSEQ multiplex PCR, the repertoire was profiled, and TCRdb retains in-frame clones only, with some absent. The sample has 65,000 to 85,000 clones, around 80% seen once. V shed 4 bases and J 4 bases; nucleotides not matched to a gene: 9. CDR1 is MNHEY, CDR2 SVGAGI, per germline. This CDR3 is 16 amino acids long. These data come from a study of cytomegalovirus exposure and HLA in healthy donors. Study-level information: The Caucasian-associated ancestry cluster contained 81% of the approximately 400 genotyped donors.

The source of this sequence is a man aged 50 or older in good health and CMV-seropositive. The sample consisted of PBMCs. The gene calls are TRBV6-5 and TRBJ2-2, with 7 bases fitting TRBD1. CDR3: CASSSLDRSATGELFF. CDR3 nucleotides: TGTGCCAGCAGTTCTCTGGACAGGAGCGCCACCGGGGAGCTGTTTTTT.